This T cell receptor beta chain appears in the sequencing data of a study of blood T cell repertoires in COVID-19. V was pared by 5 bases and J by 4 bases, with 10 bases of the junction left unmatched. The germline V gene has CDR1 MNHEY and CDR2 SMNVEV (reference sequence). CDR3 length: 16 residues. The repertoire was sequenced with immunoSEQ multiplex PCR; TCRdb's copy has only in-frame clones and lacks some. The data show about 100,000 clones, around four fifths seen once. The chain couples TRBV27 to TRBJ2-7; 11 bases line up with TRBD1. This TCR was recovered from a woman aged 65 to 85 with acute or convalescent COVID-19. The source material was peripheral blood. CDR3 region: CASSPWTGGIEYEQYF. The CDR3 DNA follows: TGTGCCAGCAGTCCCTGGACAGGGGGCATCGAATACGAGCAGTACTTC.